The present entry profiles one T cell receptor (beta chain) with its context. Its antigen is currently not known. Per-base quality was not reported, and no clone a single base away is much larger than it. This sample was included in a study of a mutant IDH1 vaccine in newly diagnosed glioma (dated by TCRdb to the early 2020s). With regard to the full study: Eight vaccinations were administered to patients in weeks 1, 3, 5, 7, 11, 15, 19 and 23, corresponding to visits V03 through V10. For exploratory analyses, around 23 treated patients had longitudinal TCRB deep sequencing done wherever samples were available. The roughly 33 treated patients were approximately 62% male and around 40% female, with a mean age of approximately 40 years. Peripheral blood samples were drawn at six visits, namely V03 (baseline), V05, V07, V10, V12 and V13. Vaccination began 4-6 weeks after radiotherapy alone, or alongside temozolomide cycles in the chemotherapy-containing groups. Before enrollment, patients had received standard therapy of radiotherapy alone, temozolomide alone, or radiochemotherapy with temozolomide; most received the combination. General findings and caveats noted by the study authors: Selection of PBMC samples for TCRB deep sequencing was based on availability. Pseudoprogression appeared unrelated to alterations in the top peripheral T cell clonotypes detected by TCRB sequencing. According to the authors, sample limitations meant that analyses of patient blood samples could not be reproduced. Immune responses induced by the vaccine were seen in around 93% of patients across multiple MHC alleles.

Library method: the immunoSEQ multiplex PCR assay. Following the manufacturer's protocol, the hsTCRB Kit was used to amplify rearranged TCR beta chain sequences. Sequencing of TCRB libraries was carried out on an Illumina MiSeq. Per the authors' processing: The proprietary platform of the kit vendor was used for demultiplexing, trimming and gene mapping. The table was pulled from immuneACCESS by TCRdb, which kept in-frame rearrangements only. Such tables lose some clones; where checked, under half of the loss comes from unresolved V genes, and the rest has no known cause. Clonal size and the V and J genes are those of that table, whereas D and trimming came from the DNA. Counted in this sample were some 54,000 clones; roughly 90% of them appeared once. The ten top clones hold around 2.4% of the sample. CDR1 and CDR2 are drawn from the germline V gene: SGHAT, FQNNGV. Taken from cysteine to phenylalanine, the CDR3 has 15 residues. CDR3 DNA only is kept here, 45 bases in frame from base 1. Compared with germline, V lacks 5 bases and J lacks 6 bases; bases without a gene match: 8.

In the paper's terms, the time point label means: week 11, during vaccination. Each vaccine dose was 300 ug of a 20-mer mutant IDH1 peptide in Montanide, given subcutaneously with topical imiquimod. The donors had newly diagnosed IDH1-mutant astrocytomas of WHO grade 3 or 4 that showed loss of nuclear ATRX. The samples were drawn from NOA16, a multicentre, single-arm, open-label phase I trial in Germany that tested a mutant IDH1 peptide vaccine in humans for the first time. Genomic DNA for TCRB sequencing was extracted from EDTA blood using the DNeasy Blood and Tissue Kit. The rearranged segments are TRBV11-2 and TRBJ2-1; 9 bases in the junction line up with TRBD2. The sequences come from PBMCs, collected from a glioma patient whose treatment included an IDH1 peptide vaccine. The TCR was taken from a man in his fifties or sixties with glioma. The CDR3 sequence is CASSARGSGSNEQFF. The nucleotides are TGTGCCAGCAGCGCCCGGGGTAGCGGGAGCAATGAGCAGTTCTTC.